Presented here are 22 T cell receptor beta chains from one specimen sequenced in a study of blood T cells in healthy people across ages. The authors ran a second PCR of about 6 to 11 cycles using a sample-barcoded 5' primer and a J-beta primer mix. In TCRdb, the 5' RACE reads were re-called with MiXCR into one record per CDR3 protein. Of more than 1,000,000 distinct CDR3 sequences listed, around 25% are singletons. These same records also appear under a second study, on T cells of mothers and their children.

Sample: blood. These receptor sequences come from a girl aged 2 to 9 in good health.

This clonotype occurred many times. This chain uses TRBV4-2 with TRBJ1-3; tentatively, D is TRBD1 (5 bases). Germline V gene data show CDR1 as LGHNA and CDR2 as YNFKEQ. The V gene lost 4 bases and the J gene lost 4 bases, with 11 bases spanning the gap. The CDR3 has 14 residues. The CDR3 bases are TGTGCCAGCAGCCCCCAAGGGGAAGGAAACACCATATATTTT. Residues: CASSPQGEGNTIYF.

The CDR3 region has the DNA TGCAGCGCAGGGGGTTTCTATGGCTACACCTTC. It encodes CSAGGFYGYTF. The chain recombines TRBV29-1 with TRBJ1-2; TRBD1 matches at 7 bases. Trimming took 7 bases from V and 4 from J; bases not matched to a gene: 3. The length of the CDR3 is 11 residues. Germline V gene sequence: CDR1 SQVTM, CDR2 ANQGSEA.

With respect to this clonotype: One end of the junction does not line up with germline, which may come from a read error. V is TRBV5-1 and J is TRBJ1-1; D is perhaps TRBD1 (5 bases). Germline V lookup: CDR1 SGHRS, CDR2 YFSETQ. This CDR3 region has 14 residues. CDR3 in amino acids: CASSLGQGYTEAFF. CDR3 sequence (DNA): TGTGCCAGCAGTTTAGGACAAGGGTACACTGAAGCTTTCTTT.

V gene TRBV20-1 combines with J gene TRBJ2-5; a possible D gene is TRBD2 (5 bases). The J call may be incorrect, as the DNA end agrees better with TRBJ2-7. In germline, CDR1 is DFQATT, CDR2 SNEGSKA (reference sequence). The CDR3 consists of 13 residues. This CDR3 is CSASYGRVYEQYF. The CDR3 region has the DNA TGCAGTGCTAGCTACGGGCGGGTCTACGAGCAGTACTTC.

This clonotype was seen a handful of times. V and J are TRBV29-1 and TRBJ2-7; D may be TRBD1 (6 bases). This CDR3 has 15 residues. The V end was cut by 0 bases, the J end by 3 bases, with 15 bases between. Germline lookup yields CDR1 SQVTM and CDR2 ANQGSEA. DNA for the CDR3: TGCAGCGTTGAAGAGGAGACGGACAGCTACTACGAGCAGTACTTC. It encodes CSVEEETDSYYEQYF.

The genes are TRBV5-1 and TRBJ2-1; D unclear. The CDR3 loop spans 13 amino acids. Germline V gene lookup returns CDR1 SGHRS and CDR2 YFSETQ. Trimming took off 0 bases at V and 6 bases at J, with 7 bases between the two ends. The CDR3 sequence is CASSLDRINEQFF. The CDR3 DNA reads TGCGCCAGCAGCTTGGATCGGATCAATGAGCAGTTCTTC.

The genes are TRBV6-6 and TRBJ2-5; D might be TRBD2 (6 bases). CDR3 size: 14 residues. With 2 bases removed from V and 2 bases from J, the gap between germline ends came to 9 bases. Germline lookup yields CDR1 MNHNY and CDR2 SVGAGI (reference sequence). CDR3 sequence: CASSYGGAQETQYF. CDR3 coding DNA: TGTGCCAGCAGTTACGGCGGGGCGCAAGAGACCCAGTACTTC.

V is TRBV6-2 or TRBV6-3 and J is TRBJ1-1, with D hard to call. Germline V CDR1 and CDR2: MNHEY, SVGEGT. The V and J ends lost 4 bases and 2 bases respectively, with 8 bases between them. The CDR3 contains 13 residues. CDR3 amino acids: CASSWAGNTEAFF. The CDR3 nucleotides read TGTGCCAGCAGTTGGGCAGGTAACACTGAAGCTTTCTTT.

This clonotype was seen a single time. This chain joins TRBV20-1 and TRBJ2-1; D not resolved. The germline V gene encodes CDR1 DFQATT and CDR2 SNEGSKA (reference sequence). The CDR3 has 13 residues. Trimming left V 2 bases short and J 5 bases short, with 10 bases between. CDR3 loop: CSARRILNNEQFF. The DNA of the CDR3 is TGCAGTGCTAGAAGGATACTTAACAATGAGCAGTTCTTC.

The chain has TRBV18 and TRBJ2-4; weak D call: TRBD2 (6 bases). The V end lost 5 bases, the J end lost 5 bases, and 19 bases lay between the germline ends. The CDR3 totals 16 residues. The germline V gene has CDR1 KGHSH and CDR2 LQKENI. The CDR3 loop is CASSVIGGEVENIQYF. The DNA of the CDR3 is TGTGCCAGCTCAGTGATCGGGGGAGAGGTCGAAAACATTCAGTACTTC.

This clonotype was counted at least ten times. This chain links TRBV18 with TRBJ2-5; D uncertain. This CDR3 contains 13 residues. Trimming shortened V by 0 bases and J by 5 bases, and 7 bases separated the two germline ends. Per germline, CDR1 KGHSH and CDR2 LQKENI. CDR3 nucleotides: TGTGCCAGCTCACCACCAAACGAGGAGACCCAGTACTTC. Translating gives CASSPPNEETQYF. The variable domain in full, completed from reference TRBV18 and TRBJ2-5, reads NAGVMQNPRHLVRRRGQEARLRCSPMKGHSHVYWYRQLPEEGLKFMVYLQKENIIDESGMPKERFSAEFPKEGPSILRIQQVVRGDSAAYFCASSPPNEETQYFGPGTRLLVL.

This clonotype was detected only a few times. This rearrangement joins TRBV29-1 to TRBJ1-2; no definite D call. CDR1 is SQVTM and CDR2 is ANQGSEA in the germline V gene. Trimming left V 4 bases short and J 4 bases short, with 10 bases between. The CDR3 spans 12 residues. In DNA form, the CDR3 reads TGCAGCGTTGGAAACAGCCTCTATGGCTACACCTTC. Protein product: CSVGNSLYGYTF. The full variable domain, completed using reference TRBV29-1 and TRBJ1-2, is SAVISQKPSRDICQRGTSLTIQCQVDSQVTMMFWYRQQPGQSLTLIATANQGSEATYESGFVIDKFPISRPNLTFSTLTVSNMSPEDSSIYLCSVGNSLYGYTFGSGTRLTVV.

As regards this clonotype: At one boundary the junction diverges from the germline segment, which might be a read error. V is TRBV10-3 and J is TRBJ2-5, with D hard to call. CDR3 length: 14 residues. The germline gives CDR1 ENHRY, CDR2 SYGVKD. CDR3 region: CAINESTFQETQYF. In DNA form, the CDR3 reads TGTGCCATCAATGAGTCTACATTCCAAGAGACCCAGTACTTC.

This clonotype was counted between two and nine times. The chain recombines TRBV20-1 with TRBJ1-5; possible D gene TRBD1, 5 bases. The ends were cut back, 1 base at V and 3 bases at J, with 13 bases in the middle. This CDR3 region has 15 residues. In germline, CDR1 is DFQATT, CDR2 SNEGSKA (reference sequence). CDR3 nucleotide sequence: TGCAGTGCTAGAGCGGGGGTGCAAATCAATCAGCCCCAGCATTTT. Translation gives CSARAGVQINQPQHF.

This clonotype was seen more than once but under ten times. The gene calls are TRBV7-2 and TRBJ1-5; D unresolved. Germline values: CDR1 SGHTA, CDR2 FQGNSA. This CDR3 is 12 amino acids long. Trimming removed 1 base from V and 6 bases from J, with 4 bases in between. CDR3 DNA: TGTGCCAGCAGCTTAGTTTCTCAGCCCCAGCATTTT. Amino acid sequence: CASSLVSQPQHF.

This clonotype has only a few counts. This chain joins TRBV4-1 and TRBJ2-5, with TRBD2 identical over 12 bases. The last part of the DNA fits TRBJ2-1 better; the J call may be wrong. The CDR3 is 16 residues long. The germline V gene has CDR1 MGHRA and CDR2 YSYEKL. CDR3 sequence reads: CASSQVLAGGSNEQFF. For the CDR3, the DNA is TGCGCCAGCAGCCAAGTGCTAGCGGGAGGGAGTAATGAGCAGTTCTTC.

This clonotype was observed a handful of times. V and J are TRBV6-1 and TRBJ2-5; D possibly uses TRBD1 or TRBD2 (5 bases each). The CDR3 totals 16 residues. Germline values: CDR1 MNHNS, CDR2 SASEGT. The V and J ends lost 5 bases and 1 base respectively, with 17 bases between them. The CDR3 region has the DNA TGTGCCAGCAGTCAAGACCCCCTTGGGGGCCAAGAGACCCAGTACTTC. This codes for CASSQDPLGGQETQYF.

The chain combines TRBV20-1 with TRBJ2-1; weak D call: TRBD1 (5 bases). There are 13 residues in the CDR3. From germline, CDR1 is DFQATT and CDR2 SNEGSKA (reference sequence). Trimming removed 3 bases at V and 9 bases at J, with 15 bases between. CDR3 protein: CSARARGPGEQFF. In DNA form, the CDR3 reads TGCAGTGCTAGGGCTAGGGGCCCTGGTGAGCAGTTCTTC.

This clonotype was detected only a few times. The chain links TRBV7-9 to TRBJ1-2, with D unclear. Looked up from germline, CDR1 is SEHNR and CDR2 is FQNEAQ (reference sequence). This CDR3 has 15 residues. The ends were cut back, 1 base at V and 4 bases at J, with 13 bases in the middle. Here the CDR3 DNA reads TGTGCCAGCAGCTTAGAAGCGTTCGTCGGCTATGGCTACACCTTC. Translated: CASSLEAFVGYGYTF.

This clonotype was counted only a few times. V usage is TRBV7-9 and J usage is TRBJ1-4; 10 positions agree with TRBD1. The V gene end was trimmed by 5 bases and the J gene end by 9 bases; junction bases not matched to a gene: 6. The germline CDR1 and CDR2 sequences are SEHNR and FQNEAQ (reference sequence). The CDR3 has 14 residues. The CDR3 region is CASSPGTGAQKLFF. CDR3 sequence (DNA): TGTGCCAGCAGCCCCGGGACAGGGGCCCAAAAACTGTTTTTT.

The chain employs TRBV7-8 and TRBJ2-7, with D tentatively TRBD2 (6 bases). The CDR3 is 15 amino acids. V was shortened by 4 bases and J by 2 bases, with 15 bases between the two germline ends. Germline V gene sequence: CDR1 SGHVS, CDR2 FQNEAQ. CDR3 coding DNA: TGTGCCAGCAGCTGGGGACTCCCGACCGCCTACGAGCAGTACTTC. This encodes CASSWGLPTAYEQYF.

DNA for the CDR3: TGTGCCAGCAGCTTATGGCGATCTAACACCGGGGAGCTGTTTTTT. Its protein product is CASSLWRSNTGELFF. V usage is TRBV11-2 and J usage is TRBJ2-2; D is unresolved. The ends were cut back, 2 bases at V and 2 bases at J, with 9 bases in the middle. CDR3 length: 15 amino acids. Per germline, CDR1 SGHAT and CDR2 FQNNGV. Based on the CDR3 plus reference TRBV11-2 and TRBJ2-2, the full variable domain is EAGVAQSPRYKIIEKRQSVAFWCNPISGHATLYWYQQILGQGPKLLIQFQNNGVVDDSQLPKDRFSAERLKGVDSTLKIQPAKLEDSAVYLCASSLWRSNTGELFFGEGSRLTVL.